The rows below give T cell receptor beta chains drawn from one sample of a study of blood T cells in healthy people across ages. Via MiXCR, TCRdb re-called the 5' RACE reads, giving one row per CDR3 protein. The table lists about 1.5 million distinct CDR3 sequences, roughly 43% of them singletons. Sequenced: blood. Source of these receptors: a woman under 30 in good health. CDR3s include the opening cysteine and the closing phenylalanine or tryptophan. The order of the fields is V gene, clone size, J gene, D gene, CDR3 protein, CDR3 DNA. The D gene is left open where the match is weak. The size of a clone is reported for some rows only, either as once, few or many, or as a class for expanded clones.

>TRBV13|.|TRBJ2-1|TRBD1
CASSIDVTGGFDNEQFF
TGTGCCAGCAGCATTGACGTGACAGGGGGCTTCGACAATGAGCAGTTCTTC
>TRBV3-1|.|TRBJ1-1|TRBD1
CASSQQPGQGRTEAFF
TGTGCCAGCAGCCAACAACCCGGACAGGGAAGGACTGAAGCTTTCTTT
>TRBV4-2|many|TRBJ2-7|.
CASSQDVPTPGHEQYF
TGTGCCAGCAGCCAAGATGTTCCCACTCCCGGTCACGAGCAGTACTTC
>TRBV6-4|few|TRBJ2-2|.
CASSEGADTGELFF
TGTGCCAGCAGTGAGGGGGCAGACACCGGGGAGCTGTTTTTT
>TRBV12-3/TRBV12-4|few|TRBJ1-1|.
CASSPATGAAFF
TGTGCCAGCAGTCCGGCGACAGGCGCAGCTTTCTTT
>TRBV4-3|.|TRBJ2-5|TRBD2
CASSQKGTSGSNEQYF
TGCGCCAGCAGCCAGAAAGGGACTAGCGGGAGTAATGAGCAGTACTTC
>TRBV7-9|once|TRBJ2-1|.
CASSSGPVNEQFF
TGTGCCAGCAGCTCCGGGCCGGTTAATGAGCAGTTCTTC
>TRBV11-2|.|TRBJ1-2|.
CASSFNSGTQPYGYTF
TGTGCCAGCAGCTTTAATTCCGGGACTCAACCGTATGGCTACACCTTC
>TRBV20-1|.|TRBJ1-1|.
CSAKGVKSFSRTEAFF
TGCAGTGCAAAGGGTGTGAAGAGCTTTAGCAGGACTGAAGCTTTCTTT
>TRBV2|.|TRBJ1-2|.
CASSVDGFLGYTF
TGTGCCAGCAGTGTTGACGGCTTTCTTGGCTACACCTTC
>TRBV27|.|TRBJ1-5|.
CASSLKLRQPQHF
TGTGCCAGCAGTTTGAAACTTAGACAGCCCCAGCATTTT
>TRBV10-3|.|TRBJ2-1|.
CAISGGRQDYNEQFF
TGTGCCATCAGTGGCGGTAGACAGGACTACAATGAGCAGTTCTTC
>TRBV7-9|.|TRBJ2-5|.
CASSSSGDWETQYF
TGTGCCAGCAGCTCATCAGGGGACTGGGAGACCCAGTACTTC
>TRBV4-3|few|TRBJ2-7|.
CASSQVGSTYEQYF
TGCGCCAGCAGCCAAGTCGGTTCCACCTACGAGCAGTACTTC
>TRBV7-9|.|TRBJ2-1|TRBD1
CASSSGTGNHNEQFF
TGTGCCAGCAGTTCCGGGACAGGGAATCACAATGAGCAGTTCTTC
>TRBV20-1|.|TRBJ2-1|TRBD2
CRARDRGLAGTYNEQFF
TGCCGTGCTAGAGATCGGGGGCTAGCGGGAACCTACAATGAGCAGTTCTTC
>TRBV4-3|.|TRBJ2-4|.
CASSQDSDTRKNIQYF
TGCGCCAGCAGCCAAGATTCGGACACCCGAAAAAACATTCAGTACTTC
>TRBV6-5|.|TRBJ1-2|.
CASSSEPRRDYGYTF
TGTGCCAGCAGTTCAGAGCCCCGTCGCGACTATGGCTACACCTTC
>TRBV18|few|TRBJ1-1|.
CASSPPGRMNTEAFF
TGTGCCAGCTCACCACCGGGACGGATGAACACTGAAGCTTTCTTT
>TRBV6-6|few|TRBJ2-3|.
CASSYQNTQYF
TGTGCCAGCAGTTACCAGAATACGCAGTATTTT
>TRBV30|once|TRBJ1-2|.
CAWSVRLGYTF
TGTGCCTGGAGTGTACGGCTCGGCTACACCTTC
>TRBV20-1|.|TRBJ2-3|.
CSAEAGALTDTQYF
TGCAGTGCGGAAGCCGGGGCCTTGACAGATACGCAGTATTTT
>TRBV5-6|few|TRBJ1-2|.
CASSSARGYGYTF
TGTGCCAGCAGCTCCGCCCGAGGGTATGGCTACACCTTC
>TRBV6-2/TRBV6-3|few|TRBJ1-5|.
CASSPQPGQPQHF
TGTGCCAGCAGTCCTCAGCCCGGGCAGCCTCAGCATTTT
>TRBV27|.|TRBJ2-3|.
CASSTRDWGVGDTQYF
TGTGCCAGCAGTACCCGGGACTGGGGGGTGGGAGATACGCAGTATTTT
>TRBV7-9|many|TRBJ2-1|.
CASSYINNEQFF
TGTGCCAGCAGCTACATCAACAATGAGCAGTTCTTC
>TRBV29-1|.|TRBJ1-2|TRBD1
CSAIKTGGGYGYTF
TGCAGCGCCATCAAAACAGGGGGAGGATATGGCTACACCTTC